This TCR beta chain originates from a study of blood T cell repertoires in COVID-19. Study at large: Donors in the United States, Italy and Spain gave samples during acute or convalescent COVID-19. PBMCs, B-cell-depleted T cells, or T cells provided the cDNA or gDNA that made up the material.

As handled by the study authors: How many nucleated cells were present was estimated from reference gene primer amplification. Generated by immunoSEQ multiplex PCR, the TCRdb table keeps only in-frame clones and is missing some. That table furnishes V, J and clone size, whereas the DNA furnished D and trimming. The data hold around 100,000 clones, with 91% observed a single time. The CDR3 extends over 16 amino acids. Germline-derived CDR1 and CDR2 are SGHTA and FQGNSA. The ends were cut back, 1 base at V and 4 bases at J, with 16 bases in the middle. The sample consisted of peripheral blood. V and J are TRBV7-2 and TRBJ1-1; possibly TRBD1 for D (6 bases). The receptor comes from a human donor in a cohort sampled during active COVID-19. As DNA, the CDR3 is TGTGCCAGCAGCTTAGAGGGGGGGATACGGACCACTGAAGCTTTCTTT. This translates into CASSLEGGIRTTEAFF.